The T cell receptor (beta chain) under discussion was sequenced for a study of T cells after yellow fever vaccination. Study outcomes and limitations: Detected again after the booster were most primary-vaccination clones, at 95% to 98% CD4 and 80% to 90% CD8.

Germline V gives CDR1 MGHRA, CDR2 YSYEKL. This CDR3 is built from 15 residues. V lost 8 bases and J lost 6; bases outside the gene matches: 10. MiXCR, run by TCRdb on the 5' RACE reads, gives a single entry per CDR3 protein. This table holds 50,000 to 75,000 distinct CDR3 sequences, 5.5% to 6% found once. This clonotype was observed at least ten times. The chain joins TRBV4-1 to TRBJ2-3; 11 nucleotides line up with TRBD1. This receptor was obtained from a man between 18 and 29 years old who received the YFV17D yellow fever vaccine. Sequencing was performed on PBMCs, either bulk or a sorted T-cell subset (CD4+, CD8+, memory, or dextramer-sorted; not recorded which), taken on the day of the yellow fever booster vaccination. The CDR3 sequence is CASGSGGQGDDTQYF. DNA for the CDR3: TGCGCCAGCGGGTCAGGGGGACAGGGGGACGATACGCAGTATTTT.